These T cell receptor beta chains were read from a single sample in a study of beta chain features in type 1 diabetes. TCRdb's table, derived via immunoSEQ multiplex PCR, lists solely in-frame clones and lacks some. The table has a few hundred thousand clones, over 13% seen once. Material: naive CD4+ T cells from blood. These receptors were collected from a woman aged 18 to 35 in good health. The CDR3 runs from the conserved cysteine through the conserved F or W. A D gene is named only where the DNA matches it firmly. Where a row states a size, it is once, few, many or the class of an expanded clone; other rows omit it.

j_call v_call clone_size d_call cdr3_aa cdr3_nt
TRBJ2-5 TRBV5-4 few NA CASSPGHAQETQYF TGTGCCAGCAGCCCCGGACATGCCCAAGAGACCCAGTACTTC
TRBJ2-7 TRBV4-1 few NA CASSQFITGSYEQYF TGCGCCAGCAGCCAATTCATAACAGGTTCCTACGAGCAGTACTTC
TRBJ1-2 TRBV7-9 few NA CASTPIMVGGYGYTF TGTGCCAGCACCCCTATCATGGTCGGTGGCTATGGCTACACCTTC
TRBJ1-1 TRBV4-1 NA NA CASSQFRRDGTEAFF TGCGCCAGCAGCCAATTCCGGCGGGACGGCACTGAAGCTTTCTTT
TRBJ2-7 TRBV2 few NA CASRIQLGGSYEQYF TGTGCCAGCAGAATACAACTCGGGGGCTCCTACGAGCAGTACTTC
TRBJ2-7 TRBV28 few NA CASRSTGYEQYF TGTGCCAGCAGGTCAACCGGCTACGAGCAGTACTTC
TRBJ1-1 TRBV28 NA NA CASSSAGVPEAFF TGTGCCAGCAGTTCCGCCGGGGTCCCTGAAGCTTTCTTT
TRBJ2-7 TRBV20-1 few TRBD1 CSADRGYEQYF TGCAGTGCTGACAGGGGTTACGAGCAGTACTTC
TRBJ1-2 TRBV18 few TRBD1 CASSPNSRQGTSLFGYTF TGTGCCAGCTCACCAAATTCCCGACAGGGGACGTCCCTATTCGGCTACACCTTC
TRBJ2-1 TRBV18 few TRBD2 CASSPGLAAYNEQFF TGTGCCAGCTCACCAGGACTAGCAGCCTACAATGAGCAGTTCTTC
TRBJ2-2 TRBV11-3 NA NA CASSPGSPGELFF TGTGCCAGCAGCCCCGGTTCCCCCGGGGAGCTGTTTTTT
TRBJ2-5 TRBV7-2 NA TRBD2 CASSFSTSGRGETQYF TGTGCCAGCAGCTTCTCGACTAGCGGGAGAGGGGAGACCCAGTACTTC
TRBJ1-1 TRBV28 few NA CASSYYSLNTEAFF TGTGCCAGCAGTTATTACAGTCTGAACACTGAAGCTTTCTTT
TRBJ2-3 TRBV28 few TRBD2 CATDSAGEGTDTQYF TGTGCCACAGACTCAGCGGGGGAGGGCACAGATACGCAGTATTTT
TRBJ2-1 TRBV5-1 NA NA CASSLASYNEQFF TGCGCCAGCAGCTTGGCCAGTTACAATGAGCAGTTCTTC
TRBJ2-1 TRBV9 few TRBD2 CASSVRLAGGSYNEQFF TGTGCCAGCAGCGTCAGACTAGCGGGAGGGAGTTACAATGAGCAGTTCTTC
TRBJ2-5 TRBV7-2 NA TRBD1 CASSRPTGTETQYF TGTGCCAGCAGCCGACCGACAGGGACCGAGACCCAGTACTTC
TRBJ2-1 TRBV5-4 NA TRBD1 CASSLDRGHDEQFF TGTGCCAGCAGCTTGGACAGGGGGCATGATGAGCAGTTCTTC
TRBJ1-1 TRBV29-1 NA NA CSVPVGGYTEAFF TGCAGCGTCCCTGTGGGGGGGTACACTGAAGCTTTCTTT
TRBJ1-1 TRBV25-1 few NA CASRARMNTEAFF TGTGCCAGCAGAGCACGCATGAACACTGAAGCTTTCTTT
TRBJ1-2 TRBV30 NA TRBD1 CAWSPQGQLGYGYTF TGTGCCTGGAGTCCCCAGGGACAGCTAGGCTATGGCTACACCTTC
TRBJ1-3 TRBV9 NA NA CASSDPTGSSGNTIYF TGTGCCAGCAGCGATCCGACAGGCAGCTCTGGAAACACCATATATTTT
TRBJ2-3 TRBV29-1 few NA CSVEGPRTDTQYF TGCAGCGTCGAGGGCCCTCGCACAGATACGCAGTATTTT
TRBJ1-1 TRBV29-1 NA NA CSGRAGMNTEAFF TGCAGCGGAAGGGCAGGGATGAACACTGAAGCTTTCTTT
TRBJ2-7 TRBV7-2 NA NA CASSLSYEQYF TGTGCCAGCAGCCTCTCCTACGAGCAGTACTTC
TRBJ2-1 TRBV10-3 few TRBD2 CAISLAGKDNEQFF TGTGCCATCAGTCTAGCGGGAAAAGACAATGAGCAGTTCTTC
TRBJ2-3 TRBV5-4 few TRBD2 CASSKLAGGPIDTQYF TGTGCCAGCAGCAAGCTAGCGGGAGGGCCGATAGATACGCAGTATTTT
TRBJ2-3 TRBV7-9 NA NA CASSLALGTDTQYF TGTGCCAGCAGCTTAGCTCTAGGCACAGATACGCAGTATTTT
TRBJ1-1 TRBV18 NA NA CASSISQGSVTEAFF TGTGCCAGCTCGATATCACAGGGAAGTGTCACTGAAGCTTTCTTT
TRBJ2-6 TRBV11-2 few NA CASSPSSSGANVLTF TGTGCCAGCAGCCCCTCTTCCTCTGGGGCCAACGTCCTGACTTTC